The 13 T cell receptor beta chains below were found in one sample sequenced in a study of cytomegalovirus exposure and HLA in healthy donors. PCR primers comprised 60 Vbeta and 13 Jbeta primers. Produced via immunoSEQ multiplex PCR; TCRdb's table is partial and in-frame only. The data show some 160,000 clones, roughly 80% seen once. The sample was PBMCs. Receptors originate from a male donor in good health and CMV-seronegative.

The rearrangement links TRBV27 to TRBJ2-7; TRBD2 matches at 13 bases. CDR1 and CDR2 from the germline V gene are MNHEY and SMNVEV (reference sequence). The CDR3 sequence is 15 residues long. V shed 6 bases and J 2 bases; nucleotides not matched to a gene: 4. This CDR3 reads CASSRTSGRPYEQYF. CDR3 in DNA: TGTGCCAGCAGCCGGACTAGCGGGAGACCCTACGAGCAGTACTTC.

This CDR3 reads CASRGTGGTDTQYF. CDR3 DNA sequence: TGTGCCAGCAGGGGGACAGGGGGCACAGATACGCAGTATTTT. This chain connects TRBV5-4 to TRBJ2-3; 10 bases line up with TRBD1. This CDR3 region has 14 residues. Germline V gene lookup returns CDR1 SGHNT and CDR2 YYREEE (reference sequence). V dropped 5 bases and J dropped 1; count of bases not matched to a gene: 1.

As regards this clone: Its ends do not fully match the called genes, so a read error is possible. The chain uses TRBV15 and TRBJ2-7; 8 bases align to TRBD2. CDR3 length equals 15 residues. The germline V gene encodes CDR1 LNHNV and CDR2 YYDKDF (reference sequence). CDR3 loop: CATSSGGLESYEQYF. The CDR3 DNA is TGTGCCACCAGCAGTGGGGGACTAGAGAGTTACGAGCAATACTTC. Using reference TRBV15 and TRBJ2-7 for the parts outside the CDR3, the full variable domain is DAMVIQNPRYQVTQFGKPVTLSCSQTLNHNVMYWYQQKSSQAPKLLFHYYDKDFNNEADTPDNFQSRRPNTSFCFLDIRSPGLGDTAMYLCATSSGGLESYEQYFGPGTRLTVT.

V is TRBV7-2 and J is TRBJ2-7; 10 nucleotides align to TRBD2. V shed 5 bases, J shed 7 bases, and the junction held 14 bases outside the gene matches. The CDR3 length is 16 residues. Per the germline V gene, CDR1 is SGHTA and CDR2 is FQGNSA. Here the CDR3 reads CASSPQGSSGGIEQYF. The DNA of the CDR3 is TGTGCCAGCAGCCCGCAGGGAAGTAGCGGGGGGATAGAGCAGTACTTC.

Only one count was recorded for this clone. The CDR3 DNA follows: TGTGCCTGGAGTGTACGGTACCGCGGGCGCTATGGCTACACCTTC. Translation gives CAWSVRYRGRYGYTF. The gene calls are TRBV30 and TRBJ1-2; D gene uncertain. The CDR3 extends over 15 amino acids. V was trimmed by 0 bases and J by 4 bases, leaving 15 bases between them. Germline CDR1 reads GTSNPN; CDR2 reads SVGIG (reference sequence). The variable domain in full, with the rest retrieved from reference TRBV30 and TRBJ1-2, is SQTIHQWPATLVQPVGSPLSLECTVEGTSNPNLYWYRQAAGRGLQLLFYSVGIGQISSEVPQNLSASRPQDRQFILSSKKLLLSDSGFYLCAWSVRYRGRYGYTFGSGTRLTVV.

The chain links TRBV4-3 to TRBJ1-1; TRBD1 matches 7 bases. The germline gives CDR1 LGHNA, CDR2 YSLEER. V shed 1 base and J 11 bases; nucleotides not matched to a gene: 7. CDR3 length equals 13 residues. The CDR3 DNA sequence: TGCGCCAGCAGCCAAGGGATGACAGGGCCTGCTTTCTTT. Encoded protein: CASSQGMTGPAFF.

Comments on this clone: An end of the junction does not agree with germline; a read error may underlie this. Other nucleotide sequences from this sample produce the same CDR3. This chain links TRBV11-2 with TRBJ1-3; 8 bases match TRBD1. The germline V gene encodes CDR1 SGHAT and CDR2 FQNNGV. The CDR3 totals 14 residues. For the CDR3, the DNA is TGCGCCAGCAGCCGGACAGGGATCGGAAACACCATATATTTT. This codes for CASSRTGIGNTIYF.

The V and J genes are TRBV2 and TRBJ1-2; D ambiguous. The germline gives CDR1 SNHLY, CDR2 FYNNEI. Trimming took 5 bases from V and 8 from J, leaving 15 bases between them. The CDR3 has 13 amino acids. CDR3 DNA: TGTGCCAGCAGTTACCGGAGGGCTGGGGGCTACACCTTC. This sequence encodes CASSYRRAGGYTF.

This clone was recorded a few times. The genes are TRBV28 and TRBJ1-5, with 9 bases aligning to TRBD1. The CDR3 is 14 residues long. Trimming at V came to 8 bases and at J to 7 bases, leaving 9 bases not matched to a gene. Germline values: CDR1 MDHEN, CDR2 SYDVKM. The CDR3 DNA is TGTGCCAGCGGTGGACAGGGGAGGAGGCAGCCCCAGCATTTT. It yields the protein CASGGQGRRQPQHF. Together with reference TRBV28 and TRBJ1-5, the CDR3 gives the full variable domain: DVKVTQSSRYLVKRTGEKVFLECVQDMDHENMFWYRQDPGLGLRLIYFSYDVKMKEKGDIPEGYSVSREKKERFSLILESASTNQTSMYLCASGGQGRRQPQHFGDGTRLSIL.

CDR3 in DNA: TGTGCCAGCAGCAGGGGGTATGAAGCTTTCTTT. This sequence encodes CASSRGYEAFF. The V call is TRBV7-2, the J call TRBJ1-1; possibly TRBD1 for D (6 bases). Germline assignment: CDR1 SGHTA and CDR2 FQGNSA. The germline V and J ends were trimmed by 5 bases and 7 bases, with 8 bases remaining between them. The CDR3 contains 11 residues.

The CDR3 region has the DNA TGTGCCAGCCTCTTGGGGGCAAGAGGGAACACTGAAGCTTTCTTT. It codes for CASLLGARGNTEAFF. This chain uses TRBV6-6 with TRBJ1-1; maybe TRBD1 (6 bases). The CDR3 runs 15 residues. V lost 8 bases and J lost 1, with 17 bases in between. From germline, CDR1 is MNHNY and CDR2 SVGAGI (reference sequence).

The chain has TRBV7-3 and TRBJ1-5, with D unclear. This CDR3 has 16 residues. Germline V gene sequence: CDR1 SGHTA, CDR2 FQGTGA. The V and J ends lost 4 bases and 2 bases respectively, with 15 bases between them. The DNA of the CDR3 is TGTGCCAGCAGCTGCTATCGAGGCGAGGGCAATCAGCCCCAGCATTTT. Translation: CASSCYRGEGNQPQHF.

This rearrangement joins TRBV7-9 to TRBJ2-7; maybe TRBD2 (5 bases). Germline V CDR1 and CDR2: SEHNR, FQNEAQ (reference sequence). CDR3 length: 15 residues. V gave up 5 bases and J gave up 2 bases, with 16 bases separating them. CDR3 nucleotides: TGTGCCAGCAGCCTAGTTCGGACTTCCCCCTACGAGCAGTACTTC. The encoded protein is CASSLVRTSPYEQYF.